This T cell receptor (beta chain) was identified in a study of blood T cell repertoires in COVID-19. Study details: PBMCs, B-cell-depleted T cells, or T cells were the source of the cDNA or gDNA that made up the material.

TCRdb's table, derived via immunoSEQ multiplex PCR, lists solely in-frame clones and lacks some. The sample lists 30,000 to 45,000 clones; about nine tenths were seen once. The CDR3 spans 14 residues. J gave up 5 bases and V 3 bases, and 4 bases lay outside the gene matches. In germline, CDR1 is SEHNR, CDR2 FQNEAQ (reference sequence). The receptor was isolated from a man aged 50 to 60 with active COVID-19. What was sequenced was peripheral blood. The chain combines TRBV7-9 with TRBJ2-7, with 10 bases aligning to TRBD1. Written as DNA, the CDR3 is TGTGCCAGCAGCTTTCAGACAGGGGGCGACGAGCAGTACTTC. Its protein product is CASSFQTGGDEQYF.